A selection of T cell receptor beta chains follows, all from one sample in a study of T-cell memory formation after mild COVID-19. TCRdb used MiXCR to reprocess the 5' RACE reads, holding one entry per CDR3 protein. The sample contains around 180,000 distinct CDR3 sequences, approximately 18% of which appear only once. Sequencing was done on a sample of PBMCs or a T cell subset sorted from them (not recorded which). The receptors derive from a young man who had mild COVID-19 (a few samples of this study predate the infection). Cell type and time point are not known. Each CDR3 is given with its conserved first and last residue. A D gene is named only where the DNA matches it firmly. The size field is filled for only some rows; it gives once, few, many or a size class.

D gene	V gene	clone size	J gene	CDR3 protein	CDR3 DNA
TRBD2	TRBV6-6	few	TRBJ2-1	CASSYSRTSGREQFF	TGTGCCAGCAGTTACTCGAGGACTAGCGGGAGAGAGCAGTTCTTC
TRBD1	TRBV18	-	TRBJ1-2	CASSGQGVRGYTF	TGTGCCAGCTCCGGACAGGGAGTGCGAGGCTACACCTTC
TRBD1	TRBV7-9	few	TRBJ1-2	CASSRSRGPAYGYTF	TGTGCCAGCAGCCGGTCCAGGGGGCCGGCCTATGGCTACACCTTC
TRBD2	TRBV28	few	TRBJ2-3	CASKTGGSTDTQYF	TGTGCCAGCAAAACCGGGGGGAGCACAGATACGCAGTATTTT
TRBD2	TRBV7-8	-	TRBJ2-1	CASSSRAGPSSYNEQFF	TGTGCCAGCAGCTCCCGAGCGGGGCCGAGCTCCTACAATGAGCAGTTCTTC
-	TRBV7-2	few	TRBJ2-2	CASSPQGRGTGELFF	TGTGCCAGCAGCCCTCAGGGGAGGGGCACCGGGGAGCTGTTTTTT
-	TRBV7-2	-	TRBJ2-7	CASSSKNYEQYF	TGTGCCAGCAGCTCTAAAAACTACGAGCAGTACTTC
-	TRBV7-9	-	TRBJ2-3	CASSLAARRADTQYF	TGTGCCAGCAGCTTAGCCGCCAGGAGGGCAGATACGCAGTATTTT
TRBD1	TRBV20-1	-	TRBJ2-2	CSARTGGGDGELFF	TGCAGTGCTAGAACAGGGGGCGGGGACGGGGAGCTGTTTTTT
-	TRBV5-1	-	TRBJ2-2	CASSASPGAPNTGELFF	TGCGCCAGCAGCGCAAGCCCAGGGGCCCCGAACACCGGGGAGCTGTTTTTT
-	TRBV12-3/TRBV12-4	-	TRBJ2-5	CASSRRRVQETQYF	TGTGCCAGCAGTCGACGGAGGGTACAAGAGACCCAGTACTTC
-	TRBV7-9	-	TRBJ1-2	CASSAQGWDGYTF	TGTGCCAGCAGCGCCCAGGGGTGGGATGGCTACACCTTC
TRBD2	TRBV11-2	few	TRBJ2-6	CASRPLAGGGANVLTF	TGTGCCAGCCGCCCGCTAGCGGGGGGTGGGGCCAACGTCCTGACTTTC
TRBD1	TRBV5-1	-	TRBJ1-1	CASSTGQGVTEAFF	TGCGCCAGCAGCACCGGACAGGGCGTCACTGAAGCTTTCTTT
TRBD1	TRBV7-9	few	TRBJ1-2	CASISGQGNYGYTF	TGTGCCAGCATCTCGGGACAGGGGAACTATGGCTACACCTTC
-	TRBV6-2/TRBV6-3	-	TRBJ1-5	CASSQTVTDQPQHF	TGTGCCAGCAGTCAGACAGTAACTGATCAGCCCCAGCATTTT
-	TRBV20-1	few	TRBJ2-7	CSASRAVDEQYF	TGCAGTGCTAGTAGGGCCGTGGACGAGCAGTACTTC